The 13 T cell receptor beta chains below all came from one sample that was sequenced in a study of T cells after posttransplantation cyclophosphamide (dated by TCRdb to about 2016). Library generation was performed with the immunoSEQ multiplex PCR assay. TCRdb limited this immuneACCESS table to in-frame rearrangements with V and J called. A share of clones is missing; checked studies link under half to unresolved V genes, and the rest is unexplained. A total of some 4,000 clones appear in this sample, 68% of them only once. Roughly a quarter of the sample belongs to the ten largest clones. Material for sequencing was memory CD8+ T cells sorted from blood. These receptors originate from a man between 50 and 59 years old.

The rearrangement uses TRBV5-5 and TRBJ2-1; no definite D call. Germline V gives CDR1 SGHKS, CDR2 YYEKEE (reference sequence). CDR3 length: 13 residues. V was clipped by 1 base and J by 5 bases, with 7 bases between them. The CDR3 sequence is CASSLWSNNEQFF. CDR3 bases: TGTGCCAGCAGCTTGTGGAGCAACAATGAGCAGTTCTTC.

V gene TRBV10-1 combines with J gene TRBJ2-1; 12 nucleotides agree with TRBD2. Germline CDR1 reads WNHNN; CDR2 reads SYGVQD (reference sequence). V lost 1 base to trimming and J lost 10 bases; unmatched junction nucleotides: 2. The CDR3 is 14 amino acids. CDR3 in amino acids: CASSEWTSGIEQFF. For the CDR3, the DNA is TGCGCCAGCAGTGAGTGGACTAGCGGGATCGAGCAGTTCTTC.

This chain uses TRBV7-9 with TRBJ2-1; TRBD2 agrees at 9 bases. CDR3 length: 15 residues. The V gene's germline CDR1 is SEHNR and CDR2 FQNEAQ (reference sequence). With V trimmed by 11 bases and J by 4 bases, 12 bases remained unmatched. CDR3 sequence: CALDKGLALYNEQFF. For the CDR3, the DNA is TGTGCCCTCGATAAGGGACTAGCATTATACAATGAGCAGTTCTTC.

This clone has just a few counts. CDR3 sequence reads: CASSDSPYHGYTF. CDR3 in DNA: TGTGCCAGCAGTGACAGCCCGTACCATGGCTACACCTTC. This rearrangement joins TRBV6-5 to TRBJ1-2, with D perhaps TRBD1 (5 bases). The CDR3 sequence is 13 residues long. The V and J ends lost 5 bases and 6 bases respectively, with 13 bases between them. Germline V gene sequence: CDR1 MNHEY, CDR2 SVGAGI.

The V and J genes are TRBV9 and TRBJ2-7, with 9 bases lining up with TRBD1. The CDR3 loop spans 14 amino acids. The J segment lost 6 bases and the V segment lost 4 bases, leaving 8 bases of the junction unmatched. Germline V lookup: CDR1 SGDLS, CDR2 YYNGEE. CDR3: CASSLTGGEREQYF. The DNA for the CDR3 is TGTGCCAGCAGCCTGACAGGGGGTGAGCGCGAGCAGTACTTC.

The chain has TRBV5-1 and TRBJ2-1, with 9 bases fitting TRBD1. This CDR3 region has 13 residues. V lost 0 bases and J lost 8; bases outside the gene matches: 0. Germline values: CDR1 SGHRS, CDR2 YFSETQ. The CDR3 sequence: CASSLGTGDEQFF. The CDR3 DNA reads as TGCGCCAGCAGCTTGGGGACAGGGGATGAGCAGTTCTTC.

The V and J genes are TRBV4-3 and TRBJ2-7; D unresolved. The CDR3 contains 14 residues. With 0 bases removed from V and 2 bases from J, the gap between germline ends came to 8 bases. Per germline, CDR1 LGHNA and CDR2 YSLEER. The CDR3 reads CASSQDDGPYEQYF. The DNA for the CDR3 is TGCGCCAGCAGCCAAGATGATGGGCCCTACGAGCAGTACTTC.

J is TRBJ2-1 and V is TRBV13; 8 nucleotides match TRBD2. Trimming cost V 6 bases and J 2 bases; bases outside gene matches: 9. The CDR3 is 16 amino acids. Looked up from germline, CDR1 is PRHDT and CDR2 is FYEKMQ (reference sequence). The CDR3 DNA reads as TGTGCCAGCAGTTTGAACGGGGGGGGCCCCTACAATGAGCAGTTCTTC. This encodes CASSLNGGGPYNEQFF.

The V call is TRBV2, the J call TRBJ2-3, with D hard to call. The CDR3 spans 14 residues. The V end was cut by 7 bases, the J end by 2 bases, with 13 bases between. Germline V lookup: CDR1 SNHLY, CDR2 FYNNEI. The CDR3 spells CASMAGFYTDTQYF. In DNA, the CDR3 is TGTGCCAGCATGGCCGGGTTCTACACAGATACGCAGTATTTT.

The chain combines TRBV6-6 with TRBJ1-2; 7 bases map to TRBD1. This CDR3 has 14 amino acids. Per germline, CDR1 MNHNY and CDR2 SVGAGI (reference sequence). The junction had 9 bases not matched to a gene; V was cut back by 7 bases and J by 4 bases. For the CDR3, the DNA is TGTGCCAGCACCTTAACAGGGGATGGCTATGGCTACACCTTC. Translated: CASTLTGDGYGYTF.

This chain links TRBV27 with TRBJ1-6; a possible D gene is TRBD1 (5 bases). V lost 0 bases to trimming and J lost 11 bases, with 14 bases between them. The CDR3 is 15 residues long. Germline loops: CDR1 MNHEY, CDR2 SMNVEV (reference sequence). The CDR3 region is CASSLSPTVWTPLHF. CDR3 nucleotides: TGTGCCAGCAGTTTATCCCCGACAGTTTGGACACCCCTCCACTTT.

The rearrangement uses TRBV29-1 and TRBJ2-1, with D possibly TRBD2 on 6 matching bases. CDR1 and CDR2 from the germline V gene are SQVTM and ANQGSEA. The CDR3 has 12 amino acids. Trimming stripped 3 bases from V and 7 bases from J, with 10 bases between. The CDR3 nucleotides are TGCAGCGTTGAGGTCCGGGGGAATGAGCAGTTCTTC. It codes for CSVEVRGNEQFF.

The chain combines TRBV10-1 with TRBJ2-5; 10 bases agree with TRBD2. V gave up 4 bases and J gave up 6 bases; unmatched junction bases: 17. The CDR3 runs 18 residues. The germline CDR1 and CDR2 sequences are WNHNN and SYGVQD (reference sequence). The DNA of the CDR3 is TGCGCCAGCAGTGTCAAGGGGGCTAGCGGGGGTGCGCCCAAGACCCAGTACTTC. It translates to CASSVKGASGGAPKTQYF.